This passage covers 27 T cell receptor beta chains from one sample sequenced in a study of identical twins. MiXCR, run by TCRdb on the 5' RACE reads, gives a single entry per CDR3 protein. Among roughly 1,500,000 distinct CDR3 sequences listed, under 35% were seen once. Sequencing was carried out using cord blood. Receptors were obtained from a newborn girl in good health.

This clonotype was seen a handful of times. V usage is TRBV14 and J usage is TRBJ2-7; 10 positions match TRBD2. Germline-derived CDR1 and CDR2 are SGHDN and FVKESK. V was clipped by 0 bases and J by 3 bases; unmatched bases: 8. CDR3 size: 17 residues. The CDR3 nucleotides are TGTGCCAGCAGCCAAGATCGAGGTAGCGGGGGGAACTACGAGCAGTACTTC. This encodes CASSQDRGSGGNYEQYF. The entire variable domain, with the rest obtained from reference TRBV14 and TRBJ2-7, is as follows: EAGVTQFPSHSVIEKGQTVTLRCDPISGHDNLYWYRRVMGKEIKFLLHFVKESKQDESGMPNNRFLAERTGGTYSTLKVQPAELEDSGVYFCASSQDRGSGGNYEQYFGPGTRLTVT.

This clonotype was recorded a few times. The CDR3 nucleotides read TGCAGTGCTAGAGAATTCCAGGGTCTTAATTCACCCCTCCACTTT. This encodes CSAREFQGLNSPLHF. The chain has TRBV20-1 and TRBJ1-6, with D perhaps matching TRBD1 (5 bases). Germline CDR1 and CDR2: DFQATT and SNEGSKA (reference sequence). V was clipped by 0 bases and J by 6 bases, with 12 bases between them. The CDR3 is 15 residues long.

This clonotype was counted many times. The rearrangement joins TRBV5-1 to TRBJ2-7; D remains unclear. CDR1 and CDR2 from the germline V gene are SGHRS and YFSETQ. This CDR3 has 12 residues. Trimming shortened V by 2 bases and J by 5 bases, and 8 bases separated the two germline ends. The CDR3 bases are TGCGCCAGCAGCTTCGTGAGGAACGAGCAGTACTTC. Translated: CASSFVRNEQYF.

For the CDR3, the DNA is TGTGCCAGCAGCCACGGACAGATAAATCAGCCCCAGCATTTT. This sequence encodes CASSHGQINQPQHF. This chain uses TRBV3-1 with TRBJ1-5; D may be TRBD1 (6 bases). Germline CDR1 LGHDT, CDR2 YNNKEL (reference sequence). V lost 3 bases to trimming and J lost 4 bases, with 10 bases between them. The CDR3 contains 14 residues.

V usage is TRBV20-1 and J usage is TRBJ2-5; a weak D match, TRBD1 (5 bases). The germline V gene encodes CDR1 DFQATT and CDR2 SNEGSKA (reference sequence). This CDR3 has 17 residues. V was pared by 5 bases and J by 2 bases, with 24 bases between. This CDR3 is CSARVATVPTSQETQYF. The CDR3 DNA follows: TGCAGTGCTCGAGTCGCGACAGTCCCTACTTCACAAGAGACCCAGTACTTC.

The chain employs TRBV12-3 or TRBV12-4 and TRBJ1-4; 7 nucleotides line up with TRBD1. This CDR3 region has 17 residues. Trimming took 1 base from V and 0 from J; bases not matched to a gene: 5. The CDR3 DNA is TGTGCCAGCAGTTTAGAGAGGGGGCCTGCAACTAATGAAAAACTGTTTTTT. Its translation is CASSLERGPATNEKLFF.

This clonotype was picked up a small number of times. The CDR3 DNA sequence: TGTGCCAGCAGCTTAGACGGGAATGGGTGGGATGAGCAGTTCTTC. Encoded protein: CASSLDGNGWDEQFF. V gene TRBV7-2 combines with J gene TRBJ2-1, with D possibly TRBD2 on 5 matching bases. Germline CDR1 SGHTA, CDR2 FQGNSA. The length of the CDR3 is 15 residues. Trimming cost V 1 base and J 8 bases, with 15 bases left between them.

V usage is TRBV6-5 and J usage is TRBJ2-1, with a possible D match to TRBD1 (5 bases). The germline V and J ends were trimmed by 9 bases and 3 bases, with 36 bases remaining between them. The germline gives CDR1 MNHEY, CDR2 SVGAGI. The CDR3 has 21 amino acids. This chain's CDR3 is CARTVSSLALCLPYSYNEQFF. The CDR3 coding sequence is TGTGCCAGGACAGTTAGCTCCTTGGCACTGTGTTTGCCCTATAGCTACAATGAGCAGTTCTTC.

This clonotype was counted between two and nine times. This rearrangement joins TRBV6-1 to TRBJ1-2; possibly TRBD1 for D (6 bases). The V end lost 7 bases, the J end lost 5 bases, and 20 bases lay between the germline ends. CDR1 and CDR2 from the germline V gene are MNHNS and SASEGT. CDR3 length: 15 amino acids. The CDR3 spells CASNILDSPRYGYTF. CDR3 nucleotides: TGTGCCAGCAACATCCTGGACAGTCCTAGATATGGCTACACCTTC.

CDR3 coding DNA: TGCAGCGTTGAAGATTCAGACTCCTACGAGCAGTACTTC. It encodes CSVEDSDSYEQYF. The chain carries TRBV29-1 and TRBJ2-7; no clear D gene. The germline V gene encodes CDR1 SQVTM and CDR2 ANQGSEA. This CDR3 is built from 13 residues. The V gene lost 0 bases and the J gene lost 0 bases, with 6 bases spanning the gap.

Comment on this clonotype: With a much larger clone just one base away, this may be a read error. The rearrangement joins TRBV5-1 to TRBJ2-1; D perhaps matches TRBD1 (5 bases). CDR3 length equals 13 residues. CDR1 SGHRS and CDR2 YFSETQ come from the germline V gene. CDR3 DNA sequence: TGCGCCACCAGCCCAGACAGCCACGATGAGCAGTTCTTC. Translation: CATSPDSHDEQFF.

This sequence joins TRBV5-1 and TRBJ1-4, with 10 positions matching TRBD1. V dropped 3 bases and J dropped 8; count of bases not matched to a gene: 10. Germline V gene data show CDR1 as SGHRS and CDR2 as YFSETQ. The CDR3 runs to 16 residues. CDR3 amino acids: CASSSGTGAVREKLFF. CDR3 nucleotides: TGCGCCAGCAGCTCCGGGACAGGGGCGGTGAGGGAAAAACTGTTTTTT.

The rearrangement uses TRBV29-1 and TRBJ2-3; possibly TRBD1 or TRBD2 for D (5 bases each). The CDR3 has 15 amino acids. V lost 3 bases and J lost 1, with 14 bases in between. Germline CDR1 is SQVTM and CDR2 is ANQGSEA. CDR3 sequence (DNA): TGCAGCGTTGACGCAGGGTTGAGGGGCACAGATACGCAGTATTTT. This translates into CSVDAGLRGTDTQYF.

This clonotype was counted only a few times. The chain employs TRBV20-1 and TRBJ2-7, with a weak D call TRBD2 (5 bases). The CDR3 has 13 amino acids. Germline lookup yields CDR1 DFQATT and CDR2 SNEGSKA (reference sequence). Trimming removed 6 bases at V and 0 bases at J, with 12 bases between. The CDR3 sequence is CSAIAYSSYEQYF. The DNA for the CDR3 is TGCAGTGCCATAGCGTACAGCTCCTACGAGCAGTACTTC.

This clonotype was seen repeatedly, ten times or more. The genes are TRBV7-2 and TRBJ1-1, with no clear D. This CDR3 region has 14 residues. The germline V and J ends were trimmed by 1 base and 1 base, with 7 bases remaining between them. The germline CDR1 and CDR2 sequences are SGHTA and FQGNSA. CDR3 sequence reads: CASSLVEGNTEAFF. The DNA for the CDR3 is TGTGCCAGCAGCTTAGTCGAGGGGAACACTGAAGCTTTCTTT. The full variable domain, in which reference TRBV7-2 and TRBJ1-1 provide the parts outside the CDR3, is GAGVSQSPSNKVTEKGKDVELRCDPISGHTALYWYRQSLGQGLEFLIYFQGNSAPDKSGLPSDRFSAERTGGSVSTLTIQRTQQEDSAVYLCASSLVEGNTEAFFGQGTRLTVV.

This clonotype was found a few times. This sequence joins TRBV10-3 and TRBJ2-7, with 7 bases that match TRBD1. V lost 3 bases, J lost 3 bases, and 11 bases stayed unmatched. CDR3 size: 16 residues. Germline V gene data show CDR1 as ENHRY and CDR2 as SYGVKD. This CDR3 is CAISESERGLGYEQYF. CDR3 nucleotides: TGTGCCATCAGTGAATCCGAAAGGGGGCTCGGCTACGAGCAGTACTTC.

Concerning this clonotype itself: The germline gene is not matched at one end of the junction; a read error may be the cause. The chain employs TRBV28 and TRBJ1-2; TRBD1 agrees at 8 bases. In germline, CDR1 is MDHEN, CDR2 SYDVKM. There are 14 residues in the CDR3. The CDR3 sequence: CASSGTGGAGGYNF. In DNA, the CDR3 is TGTGCCAGCAGTGGTACAGGGGGAGCTGGTGGCTACAACTTC.

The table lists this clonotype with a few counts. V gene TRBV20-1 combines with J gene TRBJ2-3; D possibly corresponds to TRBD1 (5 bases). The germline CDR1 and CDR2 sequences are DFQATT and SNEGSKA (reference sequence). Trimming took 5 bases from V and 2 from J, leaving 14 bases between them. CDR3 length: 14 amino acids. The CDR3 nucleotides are TGCAGTGCTCCATCCCCGGACACCACAGATACGCAGTATTTT. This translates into CSAPSPDTTDTQYF.

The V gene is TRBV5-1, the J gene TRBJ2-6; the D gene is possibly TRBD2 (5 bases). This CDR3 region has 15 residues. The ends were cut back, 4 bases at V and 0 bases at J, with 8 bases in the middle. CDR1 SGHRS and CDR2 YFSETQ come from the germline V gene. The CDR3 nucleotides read TGCGCCAGCAGCCGGGGAAGCTCTGGGGCCAACGTCCTGACTTTC. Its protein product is CASSRGSSGANVLTF.

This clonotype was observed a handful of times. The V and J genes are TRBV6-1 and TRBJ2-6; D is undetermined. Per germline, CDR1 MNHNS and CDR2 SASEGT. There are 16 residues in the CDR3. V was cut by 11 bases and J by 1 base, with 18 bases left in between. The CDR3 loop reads CACIPGPFSGANVLTF. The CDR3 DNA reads TGTGCCTGCATTCCAGGACCCTTTTCTGGGGCCAACGTCCTGACTTTC.

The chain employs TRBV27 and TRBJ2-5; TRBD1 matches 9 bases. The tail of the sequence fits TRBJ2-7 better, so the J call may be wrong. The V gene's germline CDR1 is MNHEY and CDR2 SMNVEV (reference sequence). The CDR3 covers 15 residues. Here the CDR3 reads CASSLVRGQGHEQYF. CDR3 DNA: TGTGCCAGCAGTTTAGTTCGGGGACAGGGCCACGAGCAGTACTTC.

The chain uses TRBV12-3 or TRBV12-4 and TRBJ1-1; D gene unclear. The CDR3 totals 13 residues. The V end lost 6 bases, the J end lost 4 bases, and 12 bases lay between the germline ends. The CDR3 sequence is CASSPDGFTEAFF. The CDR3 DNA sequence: TGTGCCAGCAGCCCGGACGGGTTCACTGAAGCTTTCTTT.

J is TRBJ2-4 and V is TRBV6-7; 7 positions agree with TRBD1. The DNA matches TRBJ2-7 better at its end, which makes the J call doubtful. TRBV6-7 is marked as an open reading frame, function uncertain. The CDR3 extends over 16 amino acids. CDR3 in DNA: TGTGCCAGCAGTTACCGAATCCCGAGGACAGGCTACGAGCAGTACTTC. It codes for CASSYRIPRTGYEQYF.

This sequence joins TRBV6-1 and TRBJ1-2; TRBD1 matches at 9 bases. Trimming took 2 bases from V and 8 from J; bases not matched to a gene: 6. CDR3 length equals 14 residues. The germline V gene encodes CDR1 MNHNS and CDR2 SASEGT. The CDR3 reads CASSERGQGEGYTF. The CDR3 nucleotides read TGTGCCAGCAGTGAACGGGGACAGGGAGAAGGCTACACCTTC.

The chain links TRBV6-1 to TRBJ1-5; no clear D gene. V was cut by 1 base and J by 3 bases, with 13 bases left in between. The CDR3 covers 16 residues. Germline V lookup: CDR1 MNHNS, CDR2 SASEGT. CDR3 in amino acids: CASSEGPGSINQPQHF. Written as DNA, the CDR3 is TGTGCCAGCAGTGAAGGGCCAGGTAGTATCAATCAGCCCCAGCATTTT.

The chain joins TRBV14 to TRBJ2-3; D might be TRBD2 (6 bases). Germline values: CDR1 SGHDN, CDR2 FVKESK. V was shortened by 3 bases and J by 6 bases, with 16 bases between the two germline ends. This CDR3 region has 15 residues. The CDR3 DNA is TGTGCCAGCAGCCAGATATACGGGAGAGCGGATACGCAGTATTTT. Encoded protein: CASSQIYGRADTQYF.

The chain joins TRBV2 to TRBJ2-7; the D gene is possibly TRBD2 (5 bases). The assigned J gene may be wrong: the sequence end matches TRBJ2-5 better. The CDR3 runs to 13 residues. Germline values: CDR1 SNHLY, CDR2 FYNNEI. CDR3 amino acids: CASRAIAKETQYF. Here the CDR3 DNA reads TGTGCCAGCAGAGCCATAGCGAAAGAGACCCAGTACTTC.